The 18 T cell receptor beta chains presented below share a single source sample, sequenced in a study of T-cell memory formation after mild COVID-19. TCRdb fed the 5' RACE reads into MiXCR, producing one record per CDR3 protein. The table records roughly 310,000 distinct CDR3 sequences, more than 15% of them present only once. Sequences were obtained from PBMCs or a T cell subset sorted from them (not recorded which). The receptors originated from a man younger than 35 who had mild COVID-19 (a few samples of this study predate the infection). Cell type and time point are not known.

This clonotype appeared many times. V gene TRBV5-1 combines with J gene TRBJ1-6; 7 bases are a match to TRBD1. The CDR3 is 14 residues long. The J segment lost 10 bases and the V segment lost 2 bases, leaving 6 bases of the junction unmatched. Germline V gene data show CDR1 as SGHRS and CDR2 as YFSETQ. This CDR3 is CASSFKGAGSPLHF. CDR3 nucleotide sequence: TGCGCCAGCAGCTTTAAGGGGGCTGGATCACCCCTCCACTTT.

This clonotype was observed many times. The V and J genes are TRBV3-1 and TRBJ1-2, with a possible D match to TRBD1 (5 bases). This CDR3 has 15 amino acids. Germline-derived CDR1 and CDR2 are LGHDT and YNNKEL (reference sequence). V dropped 0 bases and J dropped 14 bases, with 22 bases sitting between them. The DNA for the CDR3 is TGTGCCAGCAGCCAAGAAAGGTCGGATGGGCGGACAAAGACCTTC. Translated, it gives CASSQERSDGRTKTF.

This clonotype was recorded many times. The gene calls are TRBV3-1 and TRBJ1-5; D perhaps matches TRBD1 (5 bases). Germline V lookup: CDR1 LGHDT, CDR2 YNNKEL (reference sequence). The CDR3 has 12 amino acids. Trimming took 4 bases from V and 6 from J, leaving 7 bases between them. CDR3 region: CASSLQGQPQHF. The DNA for the CDR3 is TGTGCCAGCAGCCTTCAGGGTCAGCCCCAGCATTTT.

This clonotype was counted only a few times. The chain is built from TRBV5-5 and TRBJ2-5; D ambiguous. Between the trimmed V and J ends, which lost 0 bases and 6 bases, there was a span of 15 bases. The CDR3 runs to 15 residues. Germline V lookup: CDR1 SGHKS, CDR2 YYEKEE (reference sequence). The CDR3 protein is CASSLDVGGWKTQYF. The CDR3, as DNA: TGTGCCAGCAGCTTGGACGTGGGTGGGTGGAAGACCCAGTACTTC.

On this clonotype itself: One end of the junction is discordant with germline, which a read error may explain. The gene calls are TRBV5-1 and TRBJ2-6; the D gene is possibly TRBD2 (5 bases). Germline V gene sequence: CDR1 SGHRS, CDR2 YFSETQ. CDR3 length: 16 amino acids. The DNA for the CDR3 is TGCGCCAGCAGCATAGACGGGAACTCTAGGGCCAACGTCCTGACTTTC. Translating gives CASSIDGNSRANVLTF.

The CDR3: CASSYVGGSNQPQHF. CDR3 nucleotides: TGTGCCAGCAGTTACGTCGGAGGGAGCAATCAGCCCCAGCATTTT. V usage is TRBV6-5 and J usage is TRBJ1-5; D unresolved. The CDR3 runs 15 residues. Germline lookup yields CDR1 MNHEY and CDR2 SVGAGI. V gave up 2 bases and J gave up 1 base, with 9 bases separating them.

This rearrangement joins TRBV7-2 to TRBJ2-3; weak D call: TRBD2 (6 bases). The V gene's germline CDR1 is SGHTA and CDR2 FQGNSA. V was cut by 6 bases and J by 3 bases, with 13 bases left in between. The CDR3 is 14 residues long. CDR3 coding DNA: TGTGCCAGCAGACCACGGGAGTGGACAGATACGCAGTATTTT. Its protein product is CASRPREWTDTQYF.

The CDR3 here is CASSGDRRYNEQFF. DNA of the CDR3: TGTGCCAGCAGTGGAGACAGACGTTACAATGAGCAGTTCTTC. The rearrangement uses TRBV2 and TRBJ2-1, with D possibly TRBD1 on 5 matching bases. V lost 4 bases and J lost 4, with 11 bases in between. The CDR3 loop spans 14 amino acids. Germline CDR1 reads SNHLY; CDR2 reads FYNNEI.

The chain employs TRBV7-2 and TRBJ2-5; the D is unclear. The CDR3 extends over 12 amino acids. The germline V gene has CDR1 SGHTA and CDR2 FQGNSA. V lost 4 bases and J 5 bases, leaving 8 bases between the germline ends. In nucleotides, the CDR3 is TGTGCCAGCAGCTCGTCGTGGGAGACCCAGTACTTC. This codes for CASSSSWETQYF.

This clonotype was seen more than once but under ten times. The chain combines TRBV7-2 with TRBJ2-1; TRBD2 matches at 9 bases. The CDR3 consists of 15 residues. Germline CDR1 SGHTA, CDR2 FQGNSA. Unmatched junction bases numbered 10, after V lost 4 bases and J lost 9 bases. This CDR3 reads CASSSLRGGVVEQFF. In DNA, the CDR3 is TGTGCCAGCAGCTCTCTCCGCGGGGGGGTGGTTGAGCAGTTCTTC.

The genes are TRBV6-2 or TRBV6-3 and TRBJ2-1, with a possible D match to TRBD2 (5 bases). Germline values: CDR1 MNHEY, CDR2 SVGEGT. This CDR3 is built from 13 residues. Trimming removed 6 bases at V and 2 bases at J, with 8 bases between. The CDR3 DNA reads TGTGCCAGCAGGGCAGCGGCCTACAATGAGCAGTTCTTC. It translates to CASRAAAYNEQFF.

This chain connects TRBV6-5 to TRBJ2-5; 8 positions match TRBD2. The CDR3 length is 14 residues. V lost 6 bases and J lost 5; bases outside the gene matches: 8. Germline V lookup: CDR1 MNHEY, CDR2 SVGAGI. The CDR3: CASSRLSGGETQYF. The CDR3 nucleotides read TGTGCCAGCAGCCGCCTCTCGGGGGGGGAGACCCAGTACTTC.

This clonotype was detected many times. The chain's CDR3 is CASSPPEGVDTQYF. In DNA, the CDR3 is TGTGCCAGCTCACCACCCGAGGGGGTAGATACGCAGTATTTT. V is TRBV18 and J is TRBJ2-3; the D gene is possibly TRBD1 (6 bases). The V gene lost 0 bases and the J gene lost 5 bases, with 9 bases spanning the gap. CDR1 is KGHSH and CDR2 is LQKENI in the germline V gene. The length of the CDR3 is 14 residues.

The rearrangement joins TRBV12-3 or TRBV12-4 to TRBJ1-4; D possibly corresponds to TRBD1 (5 bases). V lost 6 bases, J lost 3 bases, and 11 bases lay in between. This CDR3 has 14 amino acids. The CDR3 DNA sequence: TGTGCCAGCAGCCCCAGGGAAGCTAATGAAAAACTGTTTTTT. Protein product: CASSPREANEKLFF.

This clonotype was counted a few times. The chain links TRBV19 to TRBJ2-4; tentatively, D is TRBD1 or TRBD2 (6 bases each). Trimming took off 6 bases at V and 8 bases at J, with 20 bases between the two ends. Germline CDR1 reads LNHDA; CDR2 reads SQIVND (reference sequence). The length of the CDR3 is 15 residues. CDR3 bases: TGTGCCAGTAGAAGGGGGGATCTGCGGGGAGACATTCAGTACTTC. It is translated as CASRRGDLRGDIQYF.

The sample holds a few counts of this clonotype. Given a much more abundant clone one base away, this may be a read error. This sequence joins TRBV5-1 and TRBJ2-3; D gene ambiguous. CDR1 SGHRS and CDR2 YFSETQ come from the germline V gene. The CDR3 covers 12 residues. CDR3 amino acids: CASSLTTYTQYF. The CDR3 coding sequence is TGCGCCAGCAGCTTAACCACATATACGCAGTATTTT.

This clonotype occurred a few times. V gene TRBV6-2 or TRBV6-3 combines with J gene TRBJ2-1, with 9 bases aligning to TRBD2. The CDR3 extends over 13 amino acids. V was clipped by 5 bases and J by 4 bases; unmatched bases: 0. Germline V gene data show CDR1 as MNHEY and CDR2 as SVGEGT. CDR3 protein: CASSTSGYNEQFF. CDR3 DNA: TGTGCCAGCAGTACTAGCGGGTACAATGAGCAGTTCTTC.

The chain couples TRBV6-5 to TRBJ1-2; a weak D match, TRBD1 (6 bases). With 0 bases removed from V and 5 bases from J, the gap between germline ends came to 16 bases. The CDR3 loop spans 16 amino acids. Germline CDR1 reads MNHEY; CDR2 reads SVGAGI. The CDR3 coding sequence is TGTGCCAGCAGTTACTCGAGGACAGCGAACCATTATGGCTACACCTTC. Amino acid sequence: CASSYSRTANHYGYTF.